This record looks at one TCR beta chain sequence and its context. Clones were read by immunoSEQ multiplex PCR, and TCRdb kept only the in-frame ones, dropping some. This sample has 85,000 to 130,000 clones, with over 85% found just once. The sample originates from a study of T cell changes during pregnancy in multiple sclerosis. CDR1 is SGHRS and CDR2 is YFSETQ in the germline V gene. V was trimmed by 0 bases and J by 1 base, leaving 5 bases between them. CDR3 length equals 15 residues. The V call is TRBV5-1, the J call TRBJ2-6, with D hard to call. The sequence was obtained from a female donor with multiple sclerosis, enrolled in a pregnancy study. The sample consisted of peripheral blood, taken in the second trimester of pregnancy. In nucleotides, the CDR3 is TGCGCCAGCAGCTTGGAGCTATCTGGGGCCAACGTCCTGACTTTC. Translation gives CASSLELSGANVLTF.